The 16 T cell receptor beta chains below were found in one sample sequenced in a study of blood T cell repertoires in COVID-19. TCRdb keeps only in-frame clones here, not all; method: immunoSEQ multiplex PCR. The sample records roughly 190,000 clones, around 83% being singletons. Sample: peripheral blood. These receptors were taken from a woman in her 40s with acute or convalescent COVID-19.

This clone was picked up a small number of times. The chain links TRBV5-1 to TRBJ1-1; D gene unclear. This CDR3 spans 12 amino acids. Per germline, CDR1 SGHRS and CDR2 YFSETQ. Trimming took 0 bases from V and 5 from J, leaving 5 bases between them. CDR3 in DNA: TGCGCCAGCAGCTTGGTAGCTACTGAAGCTTTCTTT. This sequence encodes CASSLVATEAFF.

The rearrangement links TRBV9 to TRBJ2-6; a weak D match, TRBD1 (6 bases). The germline V gene encodes CDR1 SGDLS and CDR2 YYNGEE. V was clipped by 4 bases and J by 2 bases, with 19 bases between them. The CDR3 spans 18 residues. The CDR3 here is CASSPQAGVLAGANVLTF. The CDR3, as DNA: TGTGCCAGCAGCCCCCAGGCAGGGGTTTTAGCTGGGGCCAACGTCCTGACTTTC.

The sample holds one count of this clone. The chain couples TRBV5-6 to TRBJ2-3; tentative D call: TRBD1 (5 bases). The CDR3 has 16 amino acids. Germline V lookup: CDR1 SGHDT, CDR2 YYEEEE. V lost 2 bases, J lost 0 bases, and 13 bases lay in between. This chain's CDR3 is CASSFPTGVSTDTQYF. The CDR3 DNA follows: TGTGCCAGCAGCTTCCCCACAGGCGTCAGCACAGATACGCAGTATTTT.

This rearrangement joins TRBV5-1 to TRBJ1-5, with a possible D match to TRBD1 (6 bases). The CDR3 has 17 residues. Deletions cut 0 bases from V and 2 bases from J, with 15 bases between. CDR1 is SGHRS, CDR2 YFSETQ, per germline. Here the CDR3 reads CASSLAPGAGGNQPQHF. CDR3 coding DNA: TGCGCCAGCAGCTTGGCCCCCGGGGCAGGGGGCAATCAGCCCCAGCATTTT.

V and J are TRBV7-2 and TRBJ2-7; 8 positions agree with TRBD2. The CDR3 has 14 residues. CDR1 SGHTA and CDR2 FQGNSA come from the germline V gene. Trimming removed 5 bases from V and 4 bases from J; junction bases left unmatched: 7. The DNA for the CDR3 is TGTGCCAGCAGCCACAAGCGGGGGCAATACGAGCAGTACTTC. This gives the protein CASSHKRGQYEQYF.

CDR3 residues: CASSSRGSGFDTQYF. The DNA for the CDR3 is TGTGCCAGCAGTTCCCGGGGGAGCGGTTTTGATACGCAGTATTTT. V gene TRBV5-4 combines with J gene TRBJ2-3, with D tentatively TRBD2 (6 bases). V lost 5 bases, J lost 6 bases, and 19 bases lay in between. The CDR3 covers 15 residues. Germline V lookup: CDR1 SGHNT, CDR2 YYREEE (reference sequence).

This chain connects TRBV5-5 to TRBJ1-2, with 7 nucleotides matching TRBD1. The CDR3 sequence is 14 residues long. Trimming removed 2 bases from V and 1 base from J; junction bases left unmatched: 2. Per the germline V gene, CDR1 is SGHKS and CDR2 is YYEKEE (reference sequence). The CDR3 here is CASSFGQVNYGYTF. CDR3 sequence (DNA): TGTGCCAGCAGCTTTGGACAGGTTAACTATGGCTACACCTTC.

This sequence joins TRBV2 and TRBJ2-1, with D maybe TRBD2 (6 bases). The CDR3 contains 13 residues. V was shortened by 11 bases and J by 0 bases, with 11 bases between the two germline ends. CDR1 and CDR2 (germline): SNHLY, FYNNEI. The chain's CDR3 is CAGEASSYNEQFF. The CDR3 DNA is TGTGCCGGGGAGGCGAGCTCCTACAATGAGCAGTTCTTC.

This sequence joins TRBV5-1 and TRBJ1-2; perhaps TRBD1 as D (6 bases). This CDR3 is 15 amino acids long. Germline CDR1 and CDR2: SGHRS and YFSETQ. V gave up 2 bases and J gave up 3 bases, with 14 bases separating them. CDR3 loop: CASSFTGIIDYGYTF. CDR3 coding DNA: TGCGCCAGCAGCTTCACAGGGATTATCGACTATGGCTACACCTTC.

The chain combines TRBV11-3 with TRBJ2-2; 8 bases are shared with TRBD1. CDR3 length equals 16 residues. J gave up 4 bases and V 5 bases, and 9 bases lay outside the gene matches. Germline V CDR1 and CDR2: SGHNT, YENEEA. Written as DNA, the CDR3 is TGTGCCAGCAGCCCGAACACAGGGGGGTTCACCGGGGAGCTGTTTTTT. This sequence encodes CASSPNTGGFTGELFF.

This clone was observed a single time. V usage is TRBV11-3 and J usage is TRBJ2-7; 8 bases align to TRBD1. This CDR3 is 13 amino acids long. Looked up from germline, CDR1 is SGHNT and CDR2 is YENEEA. V lost 4 bases to trimming and J lost 5 bases; unmatched junction nucleotides: 4. CDR3 protein: CASSSTGVNEQYF. CDR3 DNA sequence: TGTGCCAGCAGCTCGACAGGGGTCAACGAGCAGTACTTC.

The chain carries TRBV3-1 (or the pseudogene TRBV3-2) and TRBJ2-7, with 8 bases matching TRBD1. CDR1 LGHDT and CDR2 YNNKEL come from the germline V gene (reference sequence). The CDR3 contains 13 residues. V was clipped by 3 bases and J by 2 bases; unmatched bases: 0. This CDR3 reads CASSQDRAYEQYF. CDR3 DNA: TGTGCCAGCAGCCAGGACAGGGCCTACGAGCAGTACTTC.

This chain uses TRBV5-1 with TRBJ2-3; perhaps TRBD1 as D (6 bases). The CDR3 is 14 amino acids. Germline CDR1 and CDR2: SGHRS and YFSETQ. Trimming stripped 0 bases from V and 4 bases from J, with 9 bases between. CDR3 nucleotides: TGCGCCAGCAGCTTGGGGGGGCCCTCAGATACGCAGTATTTT. Its protein product is CASSLGGPSDTQYF.

The J gene is TRBJ1-4, the V gene TRBV9, with D perhaps TRBD1 (5 bases). Germline V gives CDR1 SGDLS, CDR2 YYNGEE. The germline V and J ends were trimmed by 2 bases and 2 bases, with 7 bases remaining between them. The length of the CDR3 is 14 residues. CDR3 residues: CASSVAGTNEKLFF. CDR3 DNA sequence: TGTGCCAGCAGCGTTGCAGGGACTAATGAAAAACTGTTTTTT.

The chain has TRBV10-3 and TRBJ1-1; D uncertain. The germline CDR1 and CDR2 sequences are ENHRY and SYGVKD. The CDR3 loop spans 13 amino acids. Trimming took 4 bases from V and 0 from J, leaving 6 bases between them. The CDR3 loop reads CAISGSMNTEAFF. The CDR3 bases are TGTGCCATCAGTGGGTCCATGAACACTGAAGCTTTCTTT.

The chain joins TRBV18 to TRBJ2-5, with 8 bases lining up with TRBD2. The germline V gene has CDR1 KGHSH and CDR2 LQKENI. The CDR3 loop spans 14 amino acids. Germline trimming cut 1 base from V and 5 bases from J; bases unmatched to any gene: 3. CDR3 sequence reads: CASSPRLAGETQYF. As DNA, the CDR3 is TGTGCCAGCTCACCACGATTAGCGGGGGAGACCCAGTACTTC.